The clone carrying this TCR beta chain was observed many times. Its specificity is not known. The time point denotes: persistent/refractory GD, antithyroid drugs over 5 years with positive TRAb. The TCR library was prepared using RNA isolated from PBMCs. Building the TCR beta libraries relied on iRepertoire HTBI primers, and CDR3 regions underwent Arm-PCR. TCRdb re-called the multiplex PCR reads through MiXCR, storing one row per CDR3 protein. Counted here are 300,000 to 500,000 distinct CDR3 sequences, more than 20% occurring once; the ten biggest clones make up roughly 20%. This specimen belongs to a study of regulatory T cells in long-lasting Graves disease. J was trimmed by 4 bases and V by 1 base; bases with no gene match: 9. Germline V CDR1 and CDR2: SNHLY, FYNNEI. The CDR3 is made up of 17 amino acids. Findings and caveats of the study: Patients with persistent Graves' had lower TCR diversity than newly diagnosed patients. Accuracy may have suffered from the small sample size.

This specimen consisted of peripheral blood mononuclear cells (PBMCs), obtained when the disease was refractory, from a patient treated with antithyroid drugs. The receptor's source is a female donor with Graves disease. The chain recombines TRBV2 with TRBJ2-5; 10 bases are a match to TRBD2. CDR3 coding DNA: TGTGCCAGCAGTGAAGGAAGAGGGGCTAGCGGGAGAGAGACCCAGTACTTC. It yields the protein CASSEGRGASGRETQYF. The variable domain in full, completed from reference TRBV2 and TRBJ2-5, reads EPEVTQTPSHQVTQMGQEVILRCVPISNHLYFYWYRQILGQKVEFLVSFYNNEISEKSEIFDDQFSVERPDGSNFTLKIRSTKLEDSAMYFCASSEGRGASGRETQYFGPGTRLLVL.